These 10 T cell receptor beta chains came from one sample sequenced in a study of T cell changes during pregnancy in multiple sclerosis. Sequencing was performed with immunoSEQ multiplex PCR; in TCRdb, only in-frame clones are kept and a portion is missing. Of under 70,000 clones in the sample, 80% to 95% were seen once. Sequences were derived from peripheral blood, sampled in the third trimester of pregnancy. Receptor source: a female donor in good health, enrolled as a control in a pregnancy study.

CDR3 sequence: CATAVGTGYGGSYEQYF. The CDR3 coding sequence is TGTGCCACCGCTGTAGGGACAGGGTATGGTGGCTCCTACGAGCAGTACTTC. This sequence joins TRBV19 and TRBJ2-7, with TRBD1 identical over 9 bases. There are 17 residues in the CDR3. CDR1 LNHDA and CDR2 SQIVND come from the germline V gene (reference sequence). V was pared by 10 bases and J by 0 bases, with 16 bases of the junction left unmatched.

The chain recombines TRBV6-1 with TRBJ2-7; 12 bases align to TRBD2. CDR1 is MNHNS, CDR2 SASEGT, per germline. Unmatched junction bases numbered 20, after V lost 1 base and J lost 7 bases. The CDR3 runs 20 residues. The CDR3 DNA is TGTGCCAGCAGTGAAGTTTTGGGTTGGCTAGCGGGAGGGCCGACGCGGGAGCAGTACTTC. Its protein is CASSEVLGWLAGGPTREQYF.

This clone was seen once. This chain uses TRBV5-1 with TRBJ2-1, with 10 positions matching TRBD2. The CDR3 has 14 residues. V shed 2 bases and J 9 bases; nucleotides not matched to a gene: 5. Germline values: CDR1 SGHRS, CDR2 YFSETQ. CDR3 sequence: CASSLPAGGGEQFF. DNA of the CDR3: TGCGCCAGCAGCTTACCAGCGGGAGGGGGTGAGCAGTTCTTC.

The chain combines TRBV5-4 with TRBJ1-6; D is ambiguous. Germline values: CDR1 SGHNT, CDR2 YYREEE (reference sequence). The CDR3 totals 13 residues. V was shortened by 1 base and J by 8 bases, with 7 bases between the two germline ends. CDR3 sequence: CASSLFQDSPLHF. The CDR3 DNA is TGTGCCAGCAGCTTGTTTCAGGATTCACCCCTCCACTTT.

V usage is TRBV4-1 and J usage is TRBJ2-1; D is uncertain. Trimming shortened V by 0 bases and J by 5 bases, and 11 bases separated the two germline ends. Germline assignment: CDR1 MGHRA and CDR2 YSYEKL. The CDR3 covers 15 residues. The CDR3 is CASSQDRGSDNEQFF. The CDR3 coding sequence is TGCGCCAGCAGCCAAGATCGTGGCAGCGACAATGAGCAGTTCTTC.

The chain couples TRBV5-8 to TRBJ1-3; D is unresolved. With 4 bases removed from V and 0 bases from J, the gap between germline ends came to 8 bases. Germline V gives CDR1 SGHTS, CDR2 YDEGEE. CDR3 length: 14 residues. Written as DNA, the CDR3 is TGTGCCAGCAGCCCTAGGATCTCTGGAAACACCATATATTTT. Protein sequence: CASSPRISGNTIYF.

The CDR3 spells CATIAGGSYNEQFF. The CDR3 DNA sequence: TGTGCCACAATAGCGGGAGGGTCCTACAATGAGCAGTTCTTC. The chain combines TRBV2 with TRBJ2-1; 11 nucleotides align to TRBD2. The CDR3 runs to 14 residues. Per germline, CDR1 SNHLY and CDR2 FYNNEI. Trimming cost V 10 bases and J 1 base; bases outside gene matches: 3.

CDR3 in DNA: TGTGCCAGCAGCGACCTAGCGGGGGGGAAAGAGACCCAGTACTTC. Its translation: CASSDLAGGKETQYF. The chain couples TRBV9 to TRBJ2-5, with 12 bases lining up with TRBD2. The germline V gene encodes CDR1 SGDLS and CDR2 YYNGEE. CDR3 length: 15 amino acids. V dropped 3 bases and J dropped 3; count of bases not matched to a gene: 3.

V is TRBV2 and J is TRBJ1-1; 9 bases agree with TRBD1. The V gene end was trimmed by 7 bases and the J gene end by 10 bases; junction bases not matched to a gene: 16. Germline values: CDR1 SNHLY, CDR2 FYNNEI. The length of the CDR3 is 15 residues. The CDR3 DNA reads TGTGCCAGCACCAACGAACAGGGGGCTATCGGAGGAGCTTTCTTT. Its translation is CASTNEQGAIGGAFF.

The rearrangement joins TRBV9 to TRBJ1-1; 9 nucleotides match TRBD1. The germline CDR1 and CDR2 sequences are SGDLS and YYNGEE. The trim removed 6 bases at V and 5 bases at J, leaving 11 bases unmatched. CDR3 length: 15 residues. The CDR3 sequence is CASNSGDRERTEAFF. The CDR3 nucleotides are TGTGCCAGCAACTCCGGGGACAGGGAGAGGACTGAAGCTTTCTTT.